This T cell receptor (beta chain) derives from a study of CD8 T cells in Susac syndrome. The authors carried out high-throughput sequencing of TCR beta. They applied it to CD8+ and CD4+ T cells obtained from blood. FACS was used to enrich TEMRA cells, whereas the CD8+ and CD4+ T cells were obtained by negative isolation. Study-level points and caveats: The study acknowledged a relatively small number of individuals in its TCR sequencing and HLA analysis.

Trimming took off 7 bases at V and 7 bases at J, with 13 bases between the two ends. This CDR3 spans 12 amino acids. RNA, at roughly 0.5 to 1 ug, was reverse transcribed with random hexamers. The TCR beta CDR3 was amplified by immunoSEQ multiplex PCR across 54 Vbeta, 13 Jbeta. A single record per CDR3 protein comes from TCRdb applying MiXCR to the immunoSEQ multiplex PCR reads. The sample contains about 200,000 distinct CDR3 sequences, 85% to 95% of which appear only once. About this clonotype itself: The antigen remains undetermined.

The sequencing sample was made of CD4+ T cells from PBMCs. The chain is built from TRBV12-3 or TRBV12-4 and TRBJ2-5; D remains ambiguous. This sequence originates from a human donor with multiple sclerosis. Here the CDR3 DNA reads TGTGCCAGCACCTTGGAAGTTGGGACCCAGTACTTC. Its translation is CASTLEVGTQYF.